The clone carrying this TCR beta chain was found a few times. The entry originates in a study of shared clonotypes between healthy human individuals. Healthy HIV-negative adults with no recent acute infections or vaccinations were recruited as donors. The ends were cut back, 0 bases at V and 2 bases at J, with 2 bases in the middle. Germline V gene data show CDR1 as SGDLS and CDR2 as YYNGEE. CDR3 size: 13 residues. The protocol was immunoSEQ multiplex PCR, while the TCRdb copy is restricted to in-frame clones and leaves out a portion. This table holds over 1.5 million clones, 95% to 99% found once. The specimen was naive CD4+ T cells sorted from blood. The subset was: CD45RA+ positively selected. This TCR was recovered from a man younger than 45 in good health. This rearrangement joins TRBV9 to TRBJ2-2; D not resolved. The CDR3 nucleotides are TGTGCCAGCAGCGTAGATAACACCGGGGAGCTGTTTTTT. It codes for CASSVDNTGELFF.